This T cell receptor beta chain was captured by sequencing in a study of shared clonotypes between healthy human individuals. All donors qualified as healthy HIV-negative adults and had experienced no recent acute infections or vaccinations. V lost 3 bases to trimming and J lost 10 bases; unmatched junction nucleotides: 9. Looked up from germline, CDR1 is KGHSH and CDR2 is LQKENI. The CDR3 loop spans 14 amino acids. The count of this clone is one. Ten immunoSEQ deep assay plates were used by the authors to sequence unsorted PBMC DNA. Original processing methods: ImmunoSEQ supplied junction-only sequences lacking quality scores, so filtering was different. Assay used: immunoSEQ multiplex PCR; TCRdb lists only in-frame clones, some missing. V and J calls and clone size follow that table, whereas D and trimming were derived from the DNA. Of 450,000 to 600,000 clones listed, 70% to 80% are singletons.

This chain connects TRBV18 to TRBJ1-2, with TRBD1 identical over 9 bases. The receptor comes from a woman aged 40 to 49 in good health. Some clones in this sample may be carry-over from other donors' samples. The specimen was PBMCs. CDR3 nucleotide sequence: TGTGCCAGCTCACCCGGGACAGGGACAATGGACTACACCTTC. This codes for CASSPGTGTMDYTF.